One sample yielded the 17 T cell receptor beta chains listed below, sequenced in a study of a mutant IDH1 vaccine in newly diagnosed glioma. The antigens for these receptors are not known. Time point specified: week 35, safety follow-up. Alongside topical imiquimod, each dose of vaccine comprised 300 ug of mutant IDH1 20-mer peptide. Measured with immunoSEQ multiplex PCR; TCRdb has only the in-frame clones, and not every one. The sample lists about 74,000 clones, 70% to 90% seen once, with 1.5% to 2.5% in the top ten. The sample consisted of PBMCs, taken from a glioma patient whose treatment included an IDH1 peptide vaccine. All receptors derive from a man aged 25 to 45 with glioma.

This clone was picked up one time. J is TRBJ2-7 and V is TRBV2; 10 nucleotides align to TRBD2. This CDR3 region has 14 residues. Germline V gene lookup returns CDR1 SNHLY and CDR2 FYNNEI. Trimming removed 7 bases from V and 6 bases from J; junction bases left unmatched: 9. The CDR3 DNA reads as TGTGCCAGCAATAGCGGGGGGCAGGGGGTCGAGCAGTACTTC. It encodes CASNSGGQGVEQYF.

The V call is TRBV27, the J call TRBJ2-7; TRBD1 aligns across 8 bases. The CDR3 has 13 residues. The V and J ends lost 5 bases and 3 bases, in that order; junction bases with no gene match: 3. The germline CDR1 and CDR2 sequences are MNHEY and SMNVEV (reference sequence). DNA for the CDR3: TGTGCCAGCAGTCCCGGGACAGGCTACGAGCAGTACTTC. This translates into CASSPGTGYEQYF.

This clone was seen a single time. V and J are TRBV9 and TRBJ2-3; D may match TRBD1 or TRBD2 (5 bases each). The germline V gene encodes CDR1 SGDLS and CDR2 YYNGEE. Trimming cost V 3 bases and J 0 bases, with 11 bases left between them. This CDR3 contains 15 residues. CDR3 residues: CASSGRDESTDTQYF. CDR3 DNA: TGTGCCAGCAGCGGCCGGGACGAAAGCACAGATACGCAGTATTTT.

The J gene is TRBJ1-3, the V gene TRBV19; D gene unclear. Trimming pared 4 bases from V and 4 bases from J, leaving 8 bases between. Germline V gene lookup returns CDR1 LNHDA and CDR2 SQIVND (reference sequence). The CDR3 is 13 amino acids. CDR3 sequence: CASSRAVGNTIYF. In DNA form, the CDR3 reads TGTGCCAGTAGTAGGGCAGTCGGAAACACCATATATTTT.

The chain recombines TRBV2 with TRBJ2-5; D ambiguous. This CDR3 contains 14 residues. V was clipped by 0 bases and J by 5 bases, with 10 bases between them. Germline assignment: CDR1 SNHLY and CDR2 FYNNEI. This CDR3 is CASSEAPVPETQYF. DNA for the CDR3: TGTGCCAGCAGTGAAGCGCCCGTCCCGGAGACCCAGTACTTC.

The chain is built from TRBV23-1 and TRBJ2-1; D call uncertain. TRBV23-1 is an ORF for which the function is uncertain. This CDR3 spans 16 amino acids. V lost 2 bases and J lost 3, with 14 bases in between. The CDR3 sequence: CASSQDRQGFYNEQFF. CDR3 DNA sequence: TGCGCCAGCAGTCAAGACCGACAAGGGTTCTACAATGAGCAGTTCTTC.

This clone was detected only a few times. The V and J genes are TRBV19 and TRBJ1-5; possible D gene TRBD1, 6 bases. The CDR3 consists of 14 residues. V lost 8 bases to trimming and J lost 5 bases, with 16 bases between them. Per germline, CDR1 LNHDA and CDR2 SQIVND (reference sequence). The CDR3 reads CASRKTGLHQPQHF. In DNA form, the CDR3 reads TGTGCCAGTCGAAAAACAGGGTTACATCAGCCCCAGCATTTT.

This chain links TRBV4-1 with TRBJ2-1, with D perhaps given as TRBD1 or TRBD2 (5 bases each). V was shortened by 0 bases and J by 0 bases, with 9 bases between the two germline ends. Looked up from germline, CDR1 is MGHRA and CDR2 is YSYEKL. This CDR3 has 16 amino acids. The CDR3 nucleotides are TGCGCCAGCAGCCAAGATCACGGGGCCTCCTACAATGAGCAGTTCTTC. The encoded protein is CASSQDHGASYNEQFF.

The V gene is TRBV19, the J gene TRBJ1-1; 7 nucleotides agree with TRBD1. CDR3 length: 18 amino acids. V gave up 4 bases and J gave up 2 bases; unmatched junction bases: 16. Per the germline V gene, CDR1 is LNHDA and CDR2 is SQIVND (reference sequence). CDR3 bases: TGTGCCAGTAGTAGTCTCCGGACAGACCGGGACAGAAACACTGAAGCTTTCTTT. Protein sequence: CASSSLRTDRDRNTEAFF.

The V call is TRBV13, the J call TRBJ2-7; D not resolved. Per germline, CDR1 PRHDT and CDR2 FYEKMQ (reference sequence). This CDR3 comprises 13 residues. Trimming took 5 bases from V and 1 from J, leaving 9 bases between them. This CDR3 reads CASSPASSYEQYF. The CDR3 DNA is TGTGCCAGCAGCCCCGCCTCTTCCTACGAGCAGTACTTC.

V and J are TRBV5-4 and TRBJ1-6; D is perhaps TRBD1 (5 bases). V lost 0 bases and J 9 bases, leaving 10 bases between the germline ends. The CDR3 spans 14 residues. CDR1 SGHNT and CDR2 YYREEE come from the germline V gene (reference sequence). The CDR3 bases are TGTGCCAGCAGCTTGGCAGGGTTGGGTTCACCCCTCCACTTT. Residues: CASSLAGLGSPLHF.

This chain connects TRBV11-3 to TRBJ2-3; a weak D match, TRBD1 (5 bases). Trimming took off 0 bases at V and 0 bases at J, with 7 bases between the two ends. The CDR3 length is 15 residues. CDR1 and CDR2 (germline): SGHNT, YENEEA. The CDR3 reads CASSLEKGSTDTQYF. The DNA of the CDR3 is TGTGCCAGCAGCTTAGAGAAGGGGAGCACAGATACGCAGTATTTT.

V usage is TRBV6-5 and J usage is TRBJ2-1; 9 bases fit TRBD1. The V segment lost 6 bases and the J segment 2 bases; nucleotides outside the gene matches: 5. Per the germline V gene, CDR1 is MNHEY and CDR2 is SVGAGI. This CDR3 comprises 15 residues. Written as DNA, the CDR3 is TGTGCCAGCAGGCCCACAGGGGGCACCTACAATGAGCAGTTCTTC. It encodes CASRPTGGTYNEQFF.

CDR3 residues: CASSPTGGVYTF. The CDR3 DNA reads as TGTGCCAGCAGCCCGACAGGGGGCGTCTACACCTTC. V usage is TRBV6-5 and J usage is TRBJ1-2, with 10 bases that match TRBD1. This CDR3 contains 12 residues. Germline-derived CDR1 and CDR2 are MNHEY and SVGAGI. Trimming took 6 bases from V and 10 from J; bases not matched to a gene: 5.

The genes are TRBV27 and TRBJ2-7, with D possibly TRBD2 on 6 matching bases. The CDR3 has 15 amino acids. Trimming shortened V by 2 bases and J by 0 bases, and 11 bases separated the two germline ends. The germline V gene has CDR1 MNHEY and CDR2 SMNVEV (reference sequence). CDR3 DNA: TGTGCCAGCAGTTTACGTCTAGCGCTCTCCTACGAGCAGTACTTC. Translated: CASSLRLALSYEQYF.

This chain links TRBV5-1 with TRBJ2-6, with 7 bases that match TRBD1. Germline trimming cut 1 base from V and 11 bases from J; bases unmatched to any gene: 6. Germline CDR1 is SGHRS and CDR2 is YFSETQ. The CDR3 is made up of 14 amino acids. As DNA, the CDR3 is TGCGCCAGCAGCTTGTTCGGTCAGGGGGACGTCCTGACTTTC. Translating it yields CASSLFGQGDVLTF.

The chain links TRBV7-2 to TRBJ2-6; D remains ambiguous. The CDR3 consists of 15 residues. The germline V gene has CDR1 SGHTA and CDR2 FQGNSA. The V gene lost 1 base and the J gene lost 0 bases, with 4 bases spanning the gap. Written as DNA, the CDR3 is TGTGCCAGCAGCTTAGTTTTCTCTGGGGCCAACGTCCTGACTTTC. This encodes CASSLVFSGANVLTF.